Presented here are 17 T cell receptor beta chains from one specimen sequenced in a study of cytomegalovirus exposure and HLA in healthy donors. Use of 60 Vbeta and 13 Jbeta primers characterized the PCR. Measured with immunoSEQ multiplex PCR; TCRdb has only the in-frame clones, and not every one. The sample records approximately 150,000 clones, over 65% being singletons. Material: PBMCs. All receptors come from a young man in good health and CMV-seropositive.

The chain uses TRBV11-2 and TRBJ2-5; unclear D gene. Germline CDR1 is SGHAT and CDR2 is FQNNGV. Trimming left V 3 bases short and J 3 bases short, with 8 bases between. The CDR3 has 13 residues. The CDR3 is CASSFITEETQYF. CDR3 bases: TGTGCCAGCAGCTTTATTACGGAAGAGACCCAGTACTTC.

The genes are TRBV6-1 and TRBJ2-5; tentatively, D is TRBD2 (6 bases). There are 16 residues in the CDR3. V gave up 4 bases and J gave up 4 bases, with 19 bases separating them. Germline V gene data show CDR1 as MNHNS and CDR2 as SASEGT. In DNA form, the CDR3 reads TGTGCCAGCAGTGCGGTCCCCTGGGAGGCAGGAGAGACCCAGTACTTC. Its translation is CASSAVPWEAGETQYF.

The J gene is TRBJ2-2, the V gene TRBV6-1, with a tentative D call TRBD2 (5 bases). Germline assignment: CDR1 MNHNS and CDR2 SASEGT. The CDR3 length is 12 residues. The germline V and J ends were trimmed by 7 bases and 7 bases, with 10 bases remaining between them. CDR3 region: CASTKLGGELFF. CDR3 bases: TGTGCCAGCACCAAACTAGGCGGGGAGCTGTTTTTT.

V gene TRBV7-6 combines with J gene TRBJ2-3, with 10 positions matching TRBD2. Germline CDR1 reads SGHVS; CDR2 reads FNYEAQ. The CDR3 runs to 15 residues. J gave up 0 bases and V 3 bases, and 0 bases lay outside the gene matches. The CDR3 region is CASSLTSGSTDTQYF. The CDR3 DNA reads TGTGCCAGCAGCTTGACTAGCGGGAGCACAGATACGCAGTATTTT.

This clone has only one observation. The CDR3 loop reads CASSLALIYGYTF. Written as DNA, the CDR3 is TGTGCCAGCAGCTTGGCCCTAATTTATGGCTACACCTTC. V usage is TRBV5-8 and J usage is TRBJ1-2; no definite D call. V lost 0 bases and J 5 bases, leaving 8 bases between the germline ends. Germline CDR1 is SGHTS and CDR2 is YDEGEE. The CDR3 loop spans 13 amino acids.

The chain combines TRBV10-1 with TRBJ1-1, with D possibly matching TRBD1 (5 bases). Trimming shortened V by 6 bases and J by 1 base, and 9 bases separated the two germline ends. The CDR3 consists of 13 residues. Per germline, CDR1 WNHNN and CDR2 SYGVQD (reference sequence). The CDR3 here is CASRPTENTEAFF. In nucleotides, the CDR3 is TGCGCCAGCAGACCGACAGAGAACACTGAAGCTTTCTTT.

This rearrangement joins TRBV11-1 to TRBJ2-3; tentative D call: TRBD1 (6 bases). The CDR3 contains 15 residues. Germline V gene lookup returns CDR1 SGHAT and CDR2 FQDESV (reference sequence). V was trimmed by 5 bases and J by 2 bases, leaving 14 bases between them. As DNA, the CDR3 is TGTGCCAGCAGCCCAGAAGGGGGAGCCACAGATACGCAGTATTTT. This gives the protein CASSPEGGATDTQYF.

This clone was recorded a few times. This chain connects TRBV30 to TRBJ1-2; possible D gene TRBD1, 5 bases. Germline assignment: CDR1 GTSNPN and CDR2 SVGIG (reference sequence). CDR3 length: 11 amino acids. The V end was cut by 1 base, the J end by 7 bases, with 7 bases between. The CDR3 DNA reads as TGTGCCTGGAGTGGCGGGGGTGGCTACACCTTC. This encodes CAWSGGGGYTF.

The chain joins TRBV9 to TRBJ1-2, with 8 bases matching TRBD1. Germline CDR1 reads SGDLS; CDR2 reads YYNGEE. After removal of 3 bases from V and 7 bases from J, the junction contained 5 bases not matched to a gene. The CDR3 length is 13 residues. CDR3 loop: CASSAATGAGYTF. DNA for the CDR3: TGTGCCAGCAGCGCGGCGACAGGGGCTGGCTACACCTTC.

The chain links TRBV14 to TRBJ2-3; TRBD2 might be the D (5 bases). This CDR3 region has 15 residues. V lost 0 bases to trimming and J lost 4 bases, with 11 bases between them. CDR1 and CDR2 from the germline V gene are SGHDN and FVKESK. CDR3 DNA: TGTGCCAGCAGCCAAGAATCCGCGAGGGCAGATACGCAGTATTTT. It is translated as CASSQESARADTQYF.

As to this clone: The junction does not match germline at one end; this may be a read error. The V and J genes are TRBV5-4 and TRBJ1-1; TRBD1 agrees at 9 bases. Germline V gene sequence: CDR1 SGHNT, CDR2 YYREEE (reference sequence). This CDR3 region has 15 residues. For the CDR3, the DNA is TGTGCCAGCAGCAGGGGACAGGGAAGGAACACTGAAGATTTCTTT. This gives the protein CASSRGQGRNTEDFF. The variable domain in full, completed from reference TRBV5-4 and TRBJ1-1, reads ETGVTQSPTHLIKTRGQQVTLRCSSQSGHNTVSWYQQALGQGPQFIFQYYREEENGRGNFPPRFSGLQFPNYSSELNVNALELDDSALYLCASSRGQGRNTEDFFGQGTRLTVV.

This chain connects TRBV30 to TRBJ1-1; D may be TRBD1 (5 bases). CDR3 length: 13 residues. The germline gives CDR1 GTSNPN, CDR2 SVGIG (reference sequence). V dropped 3 bases and J dropped 5 bases, with 13 bases sitting between them. Written as DNA, the CDR3 is TGTGCCTGGAGCGACTGGGGGGTTACTGAAGCTTTCTTT. Translation: CAWSDWGVTEAFF.

The chain links TRBV6-6 to TRBJ2-2; D uncertain. The V end lost 0 bases, the J end lost 6 bases, and 8 bases lay between the germline ends. This CDR3 is built from 14 residues. The germline V gene has CDR1 MNHNY and CDR2 SVGAGI (reference sequence). The CDR3 region has the DNA TGTGCCAGCAGTTACTCGATGGCGGCCGGGGAGCTGTTTTTT. Its translation is CASSYSMAAGELFF.

The chain employs TRBV11-3 and TRBJ2-3; the match to TRBD2 covers 8 bases. CDR1 and CDR2 from the germline V gene are SGHNT and YENEEA. Trimming at V came to 5 bases and at J to 4 bases, leaving 11 bases not matched to a gene. This CDR3 has 16 residues. The CDR3 sequence is CASSKTSGGFADTQYF. Written as DNA, the CDR3 is TGTGCCAGCAGCAAAACTAGCGGAGGTTTCGCAGATACGCAGTATTTT.

This clone was observed once. The CDR3 reads CATSPPDRIANQPQHF. DNA of the CDR3: TGTGCCACCTCCCCCCCGGACAGGATAGCCAATCAGCCCCAGCATTTT. The chain has TRBV28 and TRBJ1-5; 7 nucleotides line up with TRBD1. CDR3 length equals 16 residues. The germline V gene encodes CDR1 MDHEN and CDR2 SYDVKM. V lost 10 bases, J lost 3 bases, and 15 bases stayed unmatched.

CDR3 bases: TGTGCCAGCAGCTTATTTCGGACTAGCACAGATACGCAGTATTTT. It codes for CASSLFRTSTDTQYF. The rearrangement joins TRBV7-2 to TRBJ2-3; perhaps TRBD2 as D (5 bases). With 2 bases removed from V and 0 bases from J, the gap between germline ends came to 9 bases. CDR3 length: 15 amino acids. Germline V CDR1 and CDR2: SGHTA, FQGNSA.

This clone has a handful of counts. The chain recombines TRBV5-1 with TRBJ2-5; 10 bases agree with TRBD1. The V segment lost 0 bases and the J segment 3 bases; nucleotides outside the gene matches: 2. This CDR3 is 15 amino acids long. Germline V gives CDR1 SGHRS, CDR2 YFSETQ. Here the CDR3 reads CASSLGDRGEETQYF. The DNA for the CDR3 is TGCGCCAGCAGCTTGGGGGACAGGGGCGAAGAGACCCAGTACTTC.